The 30 T cell receptor beta chains below all came from one sample that was sequenced in a study of regulatory T cells in long-lasting Graves disease. Specified time point: persistent/refractory GD, antithyroid drugs over 5 years with positive TRAb. PBMC RNA served as the TCR library source. CDR3 regions were amplified by Arm-PCR using iRepertoire HTBI primers to build TCR beta libraries. TCRdb used MiXCR to reprocess the multiplex PCR reads, holding one entry per CDR3 protein. The sample carries over 300,000 distinct CDR3 sequences, less than 20% recorded once. Sequenced here: peripheral blood mononuclear cells (PBMCs), sampled when the disease was refractory, from a patient treated with antithyroid drugs. Source of these receptors: a female donor with Graves disease.

This clonotype appeared many times. The CDR3 reads CASSGGGFRDGSYEQYF. In DNA, the CDR3 is TGTGCCAGCAGCGGCGGGGGATTCAGGGACGGTTCCTACGAGCAGTACTTC. This chain links TRBV11-2 with TRBJ2-7, with TRBD2 matching 7 bases. V lost 5 bases and J lost 1; bases outside the gene matches: 14. The V gene's germline CDR1 is SGHAT and CDR2 FQNNGV. The CDR3 is 17 amino acids.

This clonotype has a count of ten or more. The chain combines TRBV13 with TRBJ2-7; 7 bases match TRBD2. The CDR3 is 14 residues long. CDR1 and CDR2 (germline): PRHDT, FYEKMQ (reference sequence). V lost 5 bases, J lost 5 bases, and 9 bases stayed unmatched. The CDR3 spells CASSLRPGRHEQYF. CDR3 in DNA: TGTGCCAGCAGCCTCAGGCCCGGGAGGCACGAGCAGTACTTC.

The genes are TRBV7-8 and TRBJ2-1; TRBD1 agrees at 8 bases. The CDR3 length is 14 residues. J gave up 4 bases and V 3 bases, and 2 bases lay outside the gene matches. Germline V gene lookup returns CDR1 SGHVS and CDR2 FQNEAQ. The CDR3 loop reads CASSFRTGYNEQFF. The DNA for the CDR3 is TGTGCCAGCAGCTTCCGGACAGGGTACAATGAGCAGTTCTTC.

V gene TRBV7-9 combines with J gene TRBJ2-2, with 9 bases matching TRBD2. This CDR3 is 15 amino acids long. CDR1 is SEHNR, CDR2 FQNEAQ, per germline (reference sequence). The J segment lost 2 bases and the V segment lost 6 bases, leaving 4 bases of the junction unmatched. CDR3 loop: CASRSSGVNTGELFF. CDR3 sequence (DNA): TGTGCCAGCAGATCTAGCGGGGTTAACACCGGGGAGCTGTTTTTT.

In its sample, this clonotype was seen many times. V gene TRBV29-1 combines with J gene TRBJ2-7, with TRBD1 matching 10 bases. Germline loops: CDR1 SQVTM, CDR2 ANQGSEA. The junction had 4 bases not matched to a gene; V was cut back by 2 bases and J by 6 bases. This CDR3 has 13 residues. CDR3 sequence reads: CSVEQRTGGEQYF. CDR3 nucleotides: TGCAGCGTTGAACAGCGGACAGGGGGCGAGCAGTACTTC.

The chain combines TRBV30 with TRBJ2-7; D possibly corresponds to TRBD2 (5 bases). Trimming pared 3 bases from V and 2 bases from J, leaving 11 bases between. This CDR3 is built from 13 residues. The germline V gene has CDR1 GTSNPN and CDR2 SVGIG (reference sequence). The CDR3 DNA reads as TGTGCCTGGAGCCAAACCGGGGCCTACGAGCAGTACTTC. Residues: CAWSQTGAYEQYF.

This clonotype was counted many times. The rearrangement joins TRBV6-2 or TRBV6-3 to TRBJ1-2; D unclear. There are 14 residues in the CDR3. The germline V gene encodes CDR1 MNHEY and CDR2 SVGEGT. The V and J ends lost 7 bases and 3 bases respectively, with 15 bases between them. The CDR3 region is CASTLRGRDYGYTF. In DNA form, the CDR3 reads TGTGCCAGCACCCTCCGGGGAAGGGACTATGGCTACACCTTC.

This chain connects TRBV28 to TRBJ2-1; TRBD1 is a possible D gene (5 bases). This CDR3 is 15 amino acids long. Germline assignment: CDR1 MDHEN and CDR2 SYDVKM. Trimming removed 3 bases from V and 3 bases from J, with 12 bases in between. The CDR3 loop reads CASSLRQGIYNEQFF. The CDR3 nucleotides are TGTGCCAGCAGTTTGCGGCAGGGAATCTACAATGAGCAGTTCTTC.

In its sample, this clonotype was seen many times. The gene calls are TRBV10-3 and TRBJ1-1, with 8 bases lining up with TRBD1. The length of the CDR3 is 14 residues. In germline, CDR1 is ENHRY, CDR2 SYGVKD. V lost 5 bases, J lost 5 bases, and 7 bases stayed unmatched. The CDR3 nucleotides are TGTGCCATCAGTTGGACAGGGTTTCGGACTGAAGCTTTCTTT. Protein product: CAISWTGFRTEAFF.

The CDR3 loop is CASRPQGYGGYTF. For the CDR3, the DNA is TGCGCCAGCAGACCCCAGGGGTACGGAGGCTACACCTTC. This chain uses TRBV10-2 with TRBJ1-2; D is possibly TRBD1 (6 bases). The V gene lost 6 bases and the J gene lost 8 bases, with 16 bases spanning the gap. CDR3 length: 13 residues. The germline V gene has CDR1 WSHSY and CDR2 SAAADI.

This rearrangement joins TRBV28 to TRBJ1-4; D gene uncertain. Germline CDR1 and CDR2: MDHEN and SYDVKM. V lost 0 bases, J lost 5 bases, and 7 bases lay in between. The CDR3 has 14 amino acids. CDR3 sequence: CASSLWTVNEKLFF. In DNA, the CDR3 is TGTGCCAGCAGTTTATGGACGGTCAATGAAAAACTGTTTTTT.

Worth noting for this clonotype: The junction departs from germline at one end; a sequencing error may be responsible. The CDR3 reads CASSYSGRGDGELLF. Here the CDR3 DNA reads TGTGCCAGCAGTTACTCTGGTCGGGGTGACGGGGAGCTGCTTTTT. This chain joins TRBV6-2 or TRBV6-3 and TRBJ2-2; TRBD2 is a possible D gene (5 bases). Germline V gene lookup returns CDR1 MNHEY and CDR2 SVGEGT. This CDR3 contains 15 residues.

This clonotype was counted ten times or more. In DNA, the CDR3 is TGTGCCAGCAGCGTAAGACAGGGAAACTATGGCTACACCTTC. Residues: CASSVRQGNYGYTF. The chain recombines TRBV11-2 with TRBJ1-2; 7 nucleotides align to TRBD1. Germline V gene data show CDR1 as SGHAT and CDR2 as FQNNGV. CDR3 length: 14 amino acids. V lost 5 bases to trimming and J lost 2 bases; unmatched junction nucleotides: 5.

This clonotype was counted at least ten times. A junction boundary mismatches the germline segment, possibly from a read error. This chain links TRBV11-2 with TRBJ1-1, with TRBD1 as a possible D gene (6 bases). From germline, CDR1 is SGHAT and CDR2 FQNNGV. The CDR3 totals 14 residues. CDR3 amino acids: CTSSLVLGAAEAFF. DNA for the CDR3: TGTACCAGCAGCTTAGTCCTGGGGGCCGCTGAAGCTTTCTTT.

The rearrangement joins TRBV25-1 to TRBJ2-7; D is ambiguous. The CDR3 has 13 amino acids. The germline V gene has CDR1 MGHDK and CDR2 SYGVNS. Trimming took off 6 bases at V and 0 bases at J, with 9 bases between the two ends. CDR3 nucleotide sequence: TGTGCCAGCAGCCAATCCCCCTCCTACGAGCAGTACTTC. Translated, it gives CASSQSPSYEQYF.

The genes are TRBV30 and TRBJ2-4; TRBD1 matches at 10 bases. Trimming cost V 2 bases and J 8 bases; bases outside gene matches: 18. This CDR3 contains 18 residues. Germline V gene lookup returns CDR1 GTSNPN and CDR2 SVGIG (reference sequence). In DNA, the CDR3 is TGTGCCTGGAGTTCACATCACCGGGACAGGGGTCAGATAGACATTCAGTACTTC. It codes for CAWSSHHRDRGQIDIQYF.

The chain couples TRBV5-1 to TRBJ1-6, with D possibly TRBD1 on 5 matching bases. The germline V gene encodes CDR1 SGHRS and CDR2 YFSETQ. The CDR3 is 13 amino acids. Trimming took off 0 bases at V and 10 bases at J, with 8 bases between the two ends. The CDR3 DNA is TGCGCCAGCAGCTTGGGACAGTCGTCACCCCTCCACTTT. Translation gives CASSLGQSSPLHF.

This clonotype was counted ten times or more. The chain recombines TRBV28 with TRBJ2-7; tentatively, D is TRBD1 (6 bases). The V gene lost 7 bases and the J gene lost 3 bases, with 13 bases spanning the gap. The CDR3 has 13 amino acids. Germline loops: CDR1 MDHEN, CDR2 SYDVKM. The CDR3 loop reads CASMGATHYEQYF. DNA for the CDR3: TGTGCCAGCATGGGGGCAACCCACTACGAGCAGTACTTC.

This rearrangement joins TRBV6-1 to TRBJ1-6; D is undetermined. The CDR3 contains 15 residues. V gave up 2 bases and J gave up 5 bases, with 10 bases separating them. CDR1 is MNHNS and CDR2 is SASEGT in the germline V gene. The CDR3, as DNA: TGTGCCAGCAGTGAAAGTCAGCTCCATAATTCACCCCTCCACTTT. It translates to CASSESQLHNSPLHF.

This clonotype was observed a handful of times. This chain's CDR3 is CASSFQPQNRDNAGANVLTF. The CDR3, as DNA: TGTGCCAGCAGTTTCCAGCCGCAAAACAGGGATAATGCTGGGGCCAACGTCCTGACTTTC. The chain is built from TRBV7-9 and TRBJ2-6, with D possibly matching TRBD1 (6 bases). V was clipped by 6 bases and J by 2 bases, with 26 bases between them. This CDR3 region has 20 residues. In germline, CDR1 is SEHNR, CDR2 FQNEAQ (reference sequence).

DNA for the CDR3: TGTGCCAGCAGCGTAGGGAGGACAGGCAACACCGGGGAGCTGTTTTTT. As protein: CASSVGRTGNTGELFF. V and J are TRBV9 and TRBJ2-2; TRBD1 agrees at 7 bases. CDR1 is SGDLS, CDR2 YYNGEE, per germline. The V segment lost 0 bases and the J segment 2 bases; nucleotides outside the gene matches: 4. CDR3 size: 16 residues.

The chain joins TRBV7-6 to TRBJ1-2, with 8 bases aligning to TRBD1. The CDR3 has 15 residues. Germline CDR1 SGHVS, CDR2 FNYEAQ. V lost 0 bases, J lost 2 bases, and 2 bases stayed unmatched. The CDR3 DNA reads as TGTGCCAGCAGCTTAGCGGACAGGGAGAACTATGGCTACACCTTC. Protein sequence: CASSLADRENYGYTF.

The chain couples TRBV6-2 or TRBV6-3 to TRBJ2-7, with D perhaps given as TRBD1 or TRBD2 (5 bases each). The CDR3 runs 14 residues. Germline CDR1 reads MNHEY; CDR2 reads SVGEGT. Trimming took 4 bases from V and 2 from J, leaving 12 bases between them. The CDR3 sequence is CASSFGTAPYEQYF. The CDR3 DNA reads as TGTGCCAGCAGTTTCGGGACGGCTCCCTACGAGCAGTACTTC.

This clonotype has just a few counts. The V gene is TRBV7-9, the J gene TRBJ1-1, with 10 bases lining up with TRBD1. The CDR3 sequence is 18 residues long. Trimming took 1 base from V and 5 from J; bases not matched to a gene: 13. Per the germline V gene, CDR1 is SEHNR and CDR2 is FQNEAQ (reference sequence). The CDR3 region is CASSLGGTGAGARTEAFF. As DNA, the CDR3 is TGTGCCAGCAGCTTAGGGGGGACAGGGGCCGGCGCGAGGACTGAAGCTTTCTTT.

In this sample, this clonotype turned up a few times. CDR3 in DNA: TGTGCCAGCAGCCCAAGGGTGCAGGCTGAAGCTTTCTTT. Protein product: CASSPRVQAEAFF. This chain uses TRBV6-1 with TRBJ1-1; D is unclear. Trimming took 6 bases from V and 6 from J, leaving 14 bases between them. The CDR3 consists of 13 residues. Germline assignment: CDR1 MNHNS and CDR2 SASEGT.

This clonotype occurred a few times. This chain links TRBV20-1 with TRBJ1-1; D is perhaps TRBD1 (6 bases). V gave up 5 bases and J gave up 0 bases, with 10 bases separating them. The CDR3 extends over 13 amino acids. Germline loops: CDR1 DFQATT, CDR2 SNEGSKA (reference sequence). CDR3 nucleotide sequence: TGCAGTGCTTGGGACACCTTGAACACTGAAGCTTTCTTT. The encoded protein is CSAWDTLNTEAFF.

There are many counts of this clonotype. V is TRBV4-1 and J is TRBJ2-5; 8 bases fit TRBD2. Trimming took 4 bases from V and 5 from J; bases not matched to a gene: 12. The CDR3 has 16 amino acids. Germline V gene data show CDR1 as MGHRA and CDR2 as YSYEKL. CDR3 amino acids: CASSLEPAGAGETQYF. CDR3 bases: TGCGCCAGCAGCCTCGAGCCAGCGGGAGCGGGGGAGACCCAGTACTTC.

This clonotype was seen ten or more times. V and J are TRBV12-3 or TRBV12-4 and TRBJ1-1; D is unresolved. The CDR3 runs to 14 residues. V gave up 5 bases and J gave up 11 bases, with 21 bases separating them. This CDR3 reads CASSPAPKVAGAFF. DNA of the CDR3: TGTGCCAGCAGTCCGGCCCCGAAGGTAGCTGGCGCTTTCTTT.

The table lists this clonotype with many counts. The rearrangement joins TRBV6-1 to TRBJ2-7; D not certain. V lost 0 bases and J lost 0, with 21 bases in between. This CDR3 is 19 amino acids long. Germline values: CDR1 MNHNS, CDR2 SASEGT. CDR3 sequence: CASSEALSNLLTDSYEQYF. The DNA of the CDR3 is TGTGCCAGCAGTGAAGCGCTCTCAAACCTCCTGACGGACTCCTACGAGCAGTACTTC.

The CDR3 reads CASSAVGRHTGELFF. In DNA form, the CDR3 reads TGTGCCAGCAGCGCCGTGGGGCGGCACACCGGGGAGCTGTTTTTT. The rearrangement joins TRBV3-1 to TRBJ2-2; TRBD1 is a possible D gene (5 bases). This CDR3 is built from 15 residues. Germline CDR1 LGHDT, CDR2 YNNKEL (reference sequence). Trimming took off 5 bases at V and 3 bases at J, with 13 bases between the two ends.